This T cell receptor beta chain was sequenced in a study of human thymus T cells. Findings and caveats of the study: An apparent bias in V and J gene usage was seen in thymic and blood repertoires. Overlap was high between thymic repertoires from unrelated individuals, as reported in related research.

Profiling relied on immunoSEQ multiplex PCR, and the TCRdb table lists in-frame clones only, not all of them. Seen here are roughly 130,000 clones, just under 95% observed once, and the top ten hold 0.02% to 0.03%. Remarks on this clone: Antigen: not known.

Thymic material originated from resections removed in the course of corrective heart surgery. With V trimmed by 3 bases and J by 9 bases, 11 bases remained unmatched. The CDR3 loop spans 15 amino acids. The V gene's germline CDR1 is LNHDA and CDR2 SQIVND (reference sequence). The source is a boy in the first two years of life with a congenital heart defect but otherwise immunologically healthy. This chain connects TRBV19 to TRBJ2-5; TRBD2 agrees at 9 bases. Sample: thymus tissue. The CDR3 region is CASSIELAGVLAQYF. Written as DNA, the CDR3 is TGTGCCAGTAGTATCGAATTAGCGGGGGTTCTGGCCCAGTACTTC.